This T cell receptor beta chain stems from a study of cytomegalovirus exposure and HLA in healthy donors. Assay used: immunoSEQ multiplex PCR; TCRdb lists only in-frame clones, some missing. The sample yields about 120,000 clones, 75% to 90% seen once. Trimming pared 5 bases from V and 8 bases from J, leaving 15 bases between. The CDR3 sequence is 13 residues long. In germline, CDR1 is MDHEN, CDR2 SYDVKM. The V call is TRBV28, the J call TRBJ1-2, with TRBD1 as a possible D gene (5 bases). The clonotype originates from a young woman in good health and CMV-seronegative. The sample comprised PBMCs. The CDR3 nucleotides are TGTGCCAGCAGTCCAGGGTTTTTCGGGGGCTACACCTTC. Translated: CASSPGFFGGYTF.